These T cell receptor beta chains were read from a single sample in a study of blood T cell repertoires in COVID-19. Only in-frame clones appear in the TCRdb table, and some are missing; sequencing was by immunoSEQ multiplex PCR. The sample lists approximately 54,000 clones, roughly 90% seen once, with about 4.2% in the top ten. The specimen sequenced was peripheral blood. The receptors come from a man in his fifties with acute or convalescent COVID-19. The CDR3 runs from the conserved cysteine through the conserved F or W. The order of the fields is D gene, J gene, clone size, V gene, CDR3 DNA, CDR3 protein. D genes are given only for firm matches. The size field is filled for only some rows; it gives once, few, many or a size class.

>TRBD2|TRBJ2-1|-|TRBV19
TGTGCCAGTAGCCTAACTAGCGGGAGGGCCGCTTGGGGCAATGAGCAGTTCTTC
CASSLTSGRAAWGNEQFF
>TRBD2|TRBJ2-3|-|TRBV7-9
TGTGCCAGCAGAAGAGCGGGAGCGGGAGCAGATACGCAGTATTTT
CASRRAGAGADTQYF
>-|TRBJ2-5|-|TRBV5-4
TGTGCCAGCAGCACCGGACAGCAAGAGACCCAGTACTTC
CASSTGQQETQYF
>TRBD1|TRBJ2-5|-|TRBV29-1
TGCAGCGGTACAGGGGCGTTAGAGACCCAGTACTTC
CSGTGALETQYF
>-|TRBJ2-1|-|TRBV12-3/TRBV12-4
TGTGCCAGCAGTTTAAGGCGGTACAATGAGCAGTTCTTC
CASSLRRYNEQFF
>TRBD1|TRBJ1-1|-|TRBV5-1
TGCGCCAGCAGCTTGGGGGACAGAAAGAACACTGAAGCTTTCTTT
CASSLGDRKNTEAFF
>TRBD1|TRBJ2-3|once|TRBV10-3
TGTGCCATCAGTCGACAGGGTGGCACAGATACGCAGTATTTT
CAISRQGGTDTQYF
>-|TRBJ1-5|-|TRBV7-8
TGTGCCAGCAGCTCGGACGGGGATAGCAATCAGCCCCAGCATTTT
CASSSDGDSNQPQHF
>-|TRBJ2-1|-|TRBV2
TGTGCCAGCATTTTTCAATCGGGAGAGCGCTCCTACAATGAGCAGTTCTTC
CASIFQSGERSYNEQFF
>-|TRBJ2-1|-|TRBV19
TGTGCCAGTAGTATAATGCCGGACACATACAATGAGCAGTTCTTC
CASSIMPDTYNEQFF
>-|TRBJ1-5|once|TRBV27
TGTGCCAGCAGTTTACGGTCGGACTATCAGCCCCAGCATTTT
CASSLRSDYQPQHF
>TRBD1|TRBJ1-2|-|TRBV9
TGTGCCAGCAGCGTAGAGGGGACAGGAAACTATGGCTACACCTTC
CASSVEGTGNYGYTF
>-|TRBJ1-1|-|TRBV4-3
TGCGCCAGCAGCCAAGTCCCGGGTCCTTATTGGGCTTTCTTT
CASSQVPGPYWAFF
>TRBD1|TRBJ2-7|-|TRBV2
TGTGCCAGCAGTGAATGGGACAGGGCAAAGTACGAGCAGTACTTC
CASSEWDRAKYEQYF
>-|TRBJ2-1|-|TRBV18
TGTGCCAGCTCCCCCTCCCCCGACTCCTTGGAGCAGTTCTTC
CASSPSPDSLEQFF
>-|TRBJ2-1|-|TRBV29-1
TGCAGCGTTGCTAGCGCCAATGAGCAGTTCTTC
CSVASANEQFF
>-|TRBJ2-7|few|TRBV9
TGTGCCAGCAGCGTAGGGCAGGGCTCCGAGCAGTACTTC
CASSVGQGSEQYF
>TRBD2|TRBJ2-1|-|TRBV3-1/TRBV3-2
TGTGCCAGCAGCCAAGCGGAAGCGGGGACCTACAATGAGCAGTTCTTC
CASSQAEAGTYNEQFF
>TRBD2|TRBJ2-3|once|TRBV11-3
TGTGCCAGCAGCTTACGTTTGGGGGGGACAGATACGCAGTATTTT
CASSLRLGGTDTQYF
>-|TRBJ2-7|-|TRBV7-9
TGTGCCAGCAGCTCGGACAGAGGGGTCTACGAGCAGTACTTC
CASSSDRGVYEQYF
>TRBD2|TRBJ2-5|-|TRBV3-1/TRBV3-2
TGTGCCAGCAGCCAAGTCCGCGGCGGGCTAGCGGGGGCCAAGGAGACCCAGTACTTC
CASSQVRGGLAGAKETQYF
>-|TRBJ1-6|once|TRBV27
TGTGCCAGCAGGCGGGGGTCAGGGACACCCCTCCACTTT
CASRRGSGTPLHF
>-|TRBJ2-2|-|TRBV12-5
TGCGACAAAGTGGGGCTTGGGTGCACCGGGGAGCTGTTTTTT
CDKVGLGCTGELFF
>-|TRBJ1-2|once|TRBV7-8
TGTGCCAGCAGCCCCCGTAGCCCCCAAAATAACTATGGCTACACCTTC
CASSPRSPQNNYGYTF
>TRBD2|TRBJ2-1|-|TRBV7-9
TGTGCCAGCAGCTTCCCAACTAGCGGACCGAATGAGCAGTTCTTC
CASSFPTSGPNEQFF
>TRBD1|TRBJ2-6|-|TRBV5-1
TGCGCCAGCAGCTTGGGCAGGGGGTCTCTTGGGGCCAACGTCCTGACTTTC
CASSLGRGSLGANVLTF
>TRBD2|TRBJ2-1|-|TRBV3-1/TRBV3-2
TGTGCCAGCAGCCAAGGGAGGTTAGGGACTAGCGGGTACAATGAGCAGTTCTTC
CASSQGRLGTSGYNEQFF
>TRBD1|TRBJ2-5|-|TRBV5-4
TGTGCCAGCAGCTTCACAGGGGCCTCCGGGGAGACCCAGTACTTC
CASSFTGASGETQYF
>-|TRBJ2-2|-|TRBV6-2/TRBV6-3
TGTGCCAGCAGTTACGGGGAGCACCGGGAGCTGTTTTTT
CASSYGEHRELFF
>TRBD1|TRBJ1-1|once|TRBV5-1
TGCGCCAGCAGCCCGGGACAGGGGGCGCGGGGCACTGAAGCTTTCTTT
CASSPGQGARGTEAFF
>TRBD2|TRBJ2-7|-|TRBV11-2
TGTGCCAGCAACGGACTAGCGGACTCCTACGAGCAGTACTTC
CASNGLADSYEQYF
>TRBD2|TRBJ2-5|-|TRBV3-1/TRBV3-2
TGTGCCAGCAGCCCGGGACTAGCGGTATCATTGACCCAGTACTTC
CASSPGLAVSLTQYF
>TRBD1|TRBJ1-1|-|TRBV19
TGTGCCAGTAGTAGACAGGGGGACACTGAAGCTTTCTTT
CASSRQGDTEAFF
>-|TRBJ1-6|once|TRBV3-1/TRBV3-2
TGTGCCAGCAGCCAAGATTTAGGTGGGTCGGGGTTCTCACCCCTCCACTTT
CASSQDLGGSGFSPLHF
>-|TRBJ1-1|few|TRBV5-1
TGCGCCAGCAGCCTGGACAGCCCCACTGAAGCTTTCTTT
CASSLDSPTEAFF
>-|TRBJ2-7|-|TRBV7-9
TGTGCCAGCAGCGCCGGGATCCGCTACGAGCAGTACTTC
CASSAGIRYEQYF
>TRBD1|TRBJ2-3|-|TRBV11-2
TGTGCCAGCAGCTCTGGTAGACTCTTGGACAGGGGGTTGGATACGCAGTATTTT
CASSSGRLLDRGLDTQYF
>-|TRBJ1-6|-|TRBV19
TGTGCCAGTAGTATAAAGGCCAGGGGTTCACCCCTCCACTTT
CASSIKARGSPLHF
>TRBD1|TRBJ1-2|-|TRBV30
TGTGCCTGGAGCAGAGTGGGGACAGGGAACAGTGGCTACACCTTC
CAWSRVGTGNSGYTF
>-|TRBJ1-5|-|TRBV6-5
TGTGCCAGCAAGGGGGGGCGCAATCAGCCCCAGCATTTT
CASKGGRNQPQHF
>-|TRBJ2-2|-|TRBV14
TGTGCCAGCTCCCGGGGGGCATACACCGGGGAGCTGTTTTTT
CASSRGAYTGELFF
>-|TRBJ2-5|-|TRBV6-1
TGTGCCAGCAGCCTACAATCGAGCCTAGCGGAGACCCAGTACTTC
CASSLQSSLAETQYF